This TCR beta chain appears in the sequencing data of a study of cytomegalovirus exposure and HLA in healthy donors. CDR3 length: 14 residues. An approximately 130-subject validation cohort, separate from the approximately 610-subject first cohort, supplied the donors. Method: immunoSEQ multiplex PCR; TCRdb's copy keeps in-frame clones and lacks some. The sample holds over 45,000 clones; 85% to 95% are singletons and the top ten take under 6.5%. Study-level findings and limits: Despite most TCR sequences being rare, some public TCRs occurred in many donors. A subsequent analysis found that TCR clusters from the first cohort also tended to co-occur in the roughly 120 validation repertoires, with less than 95% of cluster scores above 0.

A word on this clone: What it binds is not known.

Material: PBMCs. This receptor was identified in a woman in her late teens or twenties in good health and CMV-seronegative. The V and J genes are TRBV21-1 and TRBJ2-7; the D call TRBD1 from the table was never checked on the DNA. TRBV21-1 is a listed pseudogene. The CDR3 DNA sequence: TGTGCCAGCAGCTTCTGGGGCGGAATCTACGAGCAGTACGTC. It yields the protein CASSFWGGIYEQYV.